The rows below give T cell receptor beta chains drawn from one sample of a study of a mutant IDH1 vaccine in newly diagnosed glioma. Libraries were prepared by immunoSEQ multiplex PCR; TCRdb keeps only in-frame clonotypes and omits some of them. Of 80,000 to 100,000 clones in the sample, around 77% were seen once. Specimen: PBMCs, collected from a glioma patient treated with radiotherapy, temozolomide or both. All receptors derive from a man aged 35 to 55 with glioma. Both conserved end residues are part of each CDR3.

v_gene: TRBV18; j_gene: TRBJ2-3; len: 18; CDR3aa: CASSPLGTSVPNTDTQYF
v_gene: TRBV27; j_gene: TRBJ2-7; len: 20; CDR3aa: CASSPRRTSGGRSLAYEQYF
v_gene: TRBV4-3; j_gene: TRBJ2-5; len: 18; CDR3aa: CASSQDLGPAVDQETQYF
v_gene: TRBV7-2; j_gene: TRBJ1-6; len: 14; CDR3aa: CASSSGGTPKTLHF
v_gene: TRBV10-3; j_gene: TRBJ1-1; len: 14; CDR3aa: CAISSDRGETEAFF
v_gene: TRBV4-2; j_gene: TRBJ2-1; len: 16; CDR3aa: CASSLLHSSSYNEQFF
v_gene: TRBV27; j_gene: TRBJ1-1; len: 13; CDR3aa: CASSLGQNTEAFF
v_gene: TRBV5-4; j_gene: TRBJ1-1; len: 14; CDR3aa: CASSLEPGPKEAFF
v_gene: TRBV7-2; j_gene: TRBJ2-7; len: 15; CDR3aa: CASSLALAGGGQQYF
v_gene: TRBV6-4; j_gene: TRBJ1-3; len: 16; CDR3aa: CASSDGTSTSGNTIYF
v_gene: TRBV2; j_gene: TRBJ2-5; len: 16; CDR3aa: CASTRRANLLGETQYF
v_gene: TRBV6-5; j_gene: TRBJ1-4; len: 15; CDR3aa: CASSLGGATNEKLFF
v_gene: TRBV16; j_gene: TRBJ2-7; len: 14; CDR3aa: CASSLGTGGSEQYF
v_gene: TRBV5-8; j_gene: TRBJ2-2; len: 14; CDR3aa: CASSYYRGTGELFF
v_gene: TRBV7-8; j_gene: TRBJ2-2; len: 15; CDR3aa: CASMLFSGNTGELFF
v_gene: TRBV5-5; j_gene: TRBJ1-2; len: 14; CDR3aa: CASSLVPGNYGYTF
v_gene: TRBV5-1; j_gene: TRBJ2-1; len: 14; CDR3aa: CASKGLAGRNEQFF
v_gene: TRBV28; j_gene: TRBJ1-1; len: 14; CDR3aa: CASSLVQRNTEAFF
v_gene: TRBV5-1; j_gene: TRBJ2-7; len: 14; CDR3aa: CASSLFSGSYEQYF
v_gene: TRBV30; j_gene: TRBJ2-2; len: 17; CDR3aa: CAWSASGRRGPTGELFF
v_gene: TRBV2; j_gene: TRBJ2-1; len: 14; CDR3aa: CASRGGGSYNEQFF
v_gene: TRBV7-9; j_gene: TRBJ2-5; len: 16; CDR3aa: CASSWLDRGRGETQYF
v_gene: TRBV29-1; j_gene: TRBJ2-7; len: 12; CDR3aa: CSVEAGGDEQYF
v_gene: TRBV30; j_gene: TRBJ2-3; len: 16; CDR3aa: CAWTSRQRGGTDTQYF
v_gene: TRBV5-6; j_gene: TRBJ1-5; len: 15; CDR3aa: CASSSGGWSNQPQHF
v_gene: TRBV7-2; j_gene: TRBJ2-1; len: 15; CDR3aa: CASSLDGAPYNEQFF
v_gene: TRBV11-2; j_gene: TRBJ1-5; len: 14; CDR3aa: CASSVFARGQPQHF
v_gene: TRBV18; j_gene: TRBJ1-5; len: 14; CDR3aa: CASSAGQLYQPQHF
v_gene: TRBV6-5; j_gene: TRBJ2-7; len: 14; CDR3aa: CASSYRDRGYEQYF
v_gene: TRBV6-5; j_gene: TRBJ1-2; len: 12; CDR3aa: CASSYGNYGYTF
v_gene: TRBV27; j_gene: TRBJ1-2; len: 12; CDR3aa: CASSSQGLGYTF
v_gene: TRBV6-5; j_gene: TRBJ2-1; len: 13; CDR3aa: CAHGRGRYDEQFF
v_gene: TRBV30; j_gene: TRBJ1-5; len: 12; CDR3aa: CAWSRSNQPQHF
v_gene: TRBV7-9; j_gene: TRBJ1-3; len: 18; CDR3aa: CASSLEAGQGVWGNTIYF
v_gene: TRBV15; j_gene: TRBJ1-5; len: 15; CDR3aa: CATSRDVQSYQPQHF
v_gene: TRBV28; j_gene: TRBJ2-4; len: 15; CDR3aa: CASSRLGQGAYIQYF
v_gene: TRBV9; j_gene: TRBJ2-3; len: 15; CDR3aa: CASSVAEDWADTQYF
v_gene: TRBV7-8; j_gene: TRBJ2-5; len: 16; CDR3aa: CASSLVGGSAQETQYF
v_gene: TRBV4-2; j_gene: TRBJ2-6; len: 17; CDR3aa: CASSRERQGTGANVLTF
v_gene: TRBV10-1; j_gene: .; len: 11; CDR3aa: CASAQRGEQYF
v_gene: TRBV18; j_gene: TRBJ2-3; len: 16; CDR3aa: CASSPPSLAGGDTQYF
v_gene: TRBV12-5; j_gene: TRBJ1-5; len: 15; CDR3aa: CASGLQERGDQPQHF
v_gene: TRBV7-2; j_gene: TRBJ1-5; len: 15; CDR3aa: CASSLVAESNQPQHF
v_gene: TRBV6-5; j_gene: TRBJ2-7; len: 13; CDR3aa: CASLAGGGYEQYF
v_gene: TRBV5-1; j_gene: TRBJ2-2; len: 16; CDR3aa: CASSGSGRTGTGELFF
v_gene: TRBV21-1; j_gene: TRBJ1-5; len: 16; CDR3aa: CASIQNITRAQEPQHF
v_gene: TRBV2; j_gene: TRBJ1-1; len: 14; CDR3aa: CASKVTPLNTEAFF
v_gene: TRBV6-5; j_gene: TRBJ1-1; len: 14; CDR3aa: CASRPTGVGTEAFF
v_gene: TRBV2; j_gene: TRBJ2-7; len: 13; CDR3aa: CASTQRGVDEQYF